Below are 8 T cell receptor beta chains sequenced from a single sample in a study of T-cell reconstitution after alpha-beta-depleted transplantation in children. Unique molecular identifiers tagged the TCRbeta library. MiXCR, applied by TCRdb to the PCR reads, yields one record per CDR3 protein. The sample comprises about 220,000 distinct CDR3 sequences, around a sixth of which are singletons, and around two fifths rests with the top ten. The material sequenced was PBMCs, mostly from graft donor cells, taken 360 days after TCRalphabeta/CD19-depleted stem cell transplant. Receptors were obtained from a male patient between 2 and 10 years old who had a stem cell transplant for acute lymphoblastic leukemia, so the T cells may come from the graft donor.

The chain carries TRBV27 and TRBJ2-5, with 7 bases matching TRBD1. The CDR3 has 14 residues. The J segment lost 4 bases and the V segment lost 5 bases, leaving 7 bases of the junction unmatched. The germline V gene encodes CDR1 MNHEY and CDR2 SMNVEV (reference sequence). In DNA, the CDR3 is TGTGCCAGCAGTCCCGGACAGGCTCCAGAGACCCAGTACTTC. This sequence encodes CASSPGQAPETQYF.

The CDR3 DNA reads TGTGCCTACCATCCGCAGGGAGCAAACTATGGCTACACCTTC. Encoded protein: CAYHPQGANYGYTF. The chain combines TRBV2 with TRBJ1-2; D possibly corresponds to TRBD1 (5 bases). Trimming removed 11 bases at V and 2 bases at J, with 18 bases between. This CDR3 region has 14 residues. Looked up from germline, CDR1 is SNHLY and CDR2 is FYNNEI.

In its sample, this clonotype was seen many times. The CDR3 DNA reads TGCAGTGCTAGCACCTACGAGCAGTACTTC. Protein: CSASTYEQYF. The V and J genes are TRBV20-1 and TRBJ2-7; D unresolved. CDR1 and CDR2 (germline): DFQATT, SNEGSKA (reference sequence). V lost 3 bases to trimming and J lost 2 bases, with 2 bases between them. This CDR3 has 10 residues.

The V call is TRBV5-4, the J call TRBJ2-1, with 12 nucleotides matching TRBD2. The CDR3 length is 16 residues. Germline CDR1 reads SGHNT; CDR2 reads YYREEE (reference sequence). Trimming removed 4 bases from V and 7 bases from J; junction bases left unmatched: 9. The CDR3 loop reads CASSAAWTSGDNEQFF. For the CDR3, the DNA is TGTGCCAGCAGCGCGGCTTGGACTAGCGGGGATAATGAGCAGTTCTTC.

The gene calls are TRBV6-1 and TRBJ2-2; D unresolved. The CDR3 runs to 15 residues. V was shortened by 7 bases and J by 4 bases, with 16 bases between the two germline ends. The germline V gene encodes CDR1 MNHNS and CDR2 SASEGT. In DNA form, the CDR3 reads TGTGCCAGCAATCCATTGCCCCGCTTCACCGGGGAGCTGTTTTTT. Translating it yields CASNPLPRFTGELFF.

This clonotype is a singleton in its sample. This sequence joins TRBV19 and TRBJ1-5; D gene uncertain. This CDR3 has 15 residues. Germline CDR1 is LNHDA and CDR2 is SQIVND (reference sequence). Trimming pared 3 bases from V and 1 base from J, leaving 10 bases between. The CDR3 sequence: CASSMRDRSNQPQHF. Written as DNA, the CDR3 is TGTGCCAGTAGTATGCGGGATAGGAGCAATCAGCCCCAGCATTTT.

This clonotype appeared a few times. This chain connects TRBV29-1 to TRBJ1-3, with D possibly matching TRBD1 (6 bases). V lost 2 bases, J lost 7 bases, and 27 bases lay in between. Germline V CDR1 and CDR2: SQVTM, ANQGSEA. This CDR3 contains 18 residues. The CDR3 sequence: CSVEMGTIPTPRENTIYF. In nucleotides, the CDR3 is TGCAGCGTTGAAATGGGGACAATCCCAACGCCGCGTGAGAACACCATATATTTT.

This chain joins TRBV28 and TRBJ2-7; the D gene is possibly TRBD1 (6 bases). Germline lookup yields CDR1 MDHEN and CDR2 SYDVKM. The CDR3 is 15 residues long. V was shortened by 4 bases and J by 0 bases, with 13 bases between the two germline ends. The DNA for the CDR3 is TGTGCCAGCAGTTCACTTACAGGGAGCTCCTACGAGCAGTACTTC. It specifies CASSSLTGSSYEQYF.